These T cell receptor beta chains were read from a single sample in a study of blood T cell repertoires in COVID-19. TCRdb's copy holds only in-frame clones and misses some; the assay was immunoSEQ multiplex PCR. Of fewer than 200,000 clones detected, 80% to 95% appear once; the ten largest clones hold 4.8%. Sequenced: peripheral blood. Receptors originate from a man aged 25-45 years with COVID-19, enrolled during active disease. The CDR3 runs from the conserved cysteine through the conserved F or W. Each record gives: D gene, CDR3 length, V gene, J gene, CDR3 protein, CDR3 DNA. D genes are given only for firm matches.

d_gene: -; len: 16; v_gene: TRBV19; j_gene: TRBJ2-3; CDR3aa: CASSIVPGSVTDTQYF; CDR3nt: TGTGCCAGTAGTATAGTTCCGGGGTCGGTTACAGATACGCAGTATTTT
d_gene: -; len: 17; v_gene: TRBV9; j_gene: TRBJ2-1; CDR3aa: CASSVSGGANLYNEQFF; CDR3nt: TGTGCCAGCAGCGTATCTGGGGGGGCTAATCTGTACAATGAGCAGTTCTTC
d_gene: -; len: 15; v_gene: TRBV5-6; j_gene: TRBJ2-5; CDR3aa: CASSETGTFKETQYF; CDR3nt: TGTGCCAGCAGCGAAACCGGGACTTTTAAAGAGACCCAGTACTTC
d_gene: -; len: 17; v_gene: TRBV7-8; j_gene: TRBJ2-2; CDR3aa: CASSLRIKTGNTGELFF; CDR3nt: TGTGCCAGCAGCTTAAGGATAAAGACAGGGAACACCGGGGAGCTGTTTTTT
d_gene: TRBD1; len: 18; v_gene: TRBV7-8; j_gene: TRBJ2-5; CDR3aa: CASSLVPRGLGVSVTQYF; CDR3nt: TGTGCCAGCAGCTTAGTTCCCAGGGGGCTAGGAGTGTCTGTGACCCAGTACTTC
d_gene: TRBD1; len: 13; v_gene: TRBV19; j_gene: TRBJ2-7; CDR3aa: CASSHGTGDEQYF; CDR3nt: TGTGCCAGTAGCCACGGGACAGGGGACGAGCAGTACTTC
d_gene: TRBD1; len: 15; v_gene: TRBV19; j_gene: TRBJ2-7; CDR3aa: CASSIGTGEWDEQYF; CDR3nt: TGTGCCAGTAGTATAGGAACAGGGGAGTGGGACGAGCAGTACTTC
d_gene: -; len: 13; v_gene: TRBV30; j_gene: TRBJ2-7; CDR3aa: CACSTGRVREQYF; CDR3nt: TGTGCCTGTTCGACAGGACGGGTACGGGAGCAGTACTTC
d_gene: TRBD2; len: 15; v_gene: TRBV30; j_gene: TRBJ2-1; CDR3aa: CAWSRRGGLTNEQFF; CDR3nt: TGTGCCTGGAGTCGACGGGGGGGGCTCACGAATGAGCAGTTCTTC
d_gene: TRBD1; len: 17; v_gene: TRBV27; j_gene: TRBJ1-1; CDR3aa: CASSRLLQGGRNTEAFF; CDR3nt: TGTGCCAGCAGTCGTCTACTACAGGGGGGTCGGAACACTGAAGCTTTCTTT
d_gene: TRBD2; len: 17; v_gene: TRBV5-4; j_gene: TRBJ2-1; CDR3aa: CASSSRASGFSYNEQFF; CDR3nt: TGTGCCAGCAGCTCCCGGGCTAGCGGGTTCTCCTACAATGAGCAGTTCTTC
d_gene: -; len: 15; v_gene: TRBV5-4; j_gene: TRBJ2-1; CDR3aa: CASSLGSGSYNEQFF; CDR3nt: TGTGCCAGCAGCTTGGGTAGCGGTTCGTACAATGAGCAGTTCTTC
d_gene: -; len: 14; v_gene: TRBV19; j_gene: TRBJ1-6; CDR3aa: CASSMGQYNSPLHF; CDR3nt: TGTGCCAGTAGTATGGGCCAGTATAATTCACCCCTCCACTTT
d_gene: -; len: 14; v_gene: TRBV9; j_gene: TRBJ1-2; CDR3aa: CASSQRFSGYGYTF; CDR3nt: TGTGCCAGCAGCCAACGCTTTAGTGGCTATGGCTACACCTTC
d_gene: TRBD2; len: 14; v_gene: TRBV7-7; j_gene: TRBJ2-2; CDR3aa: CASSFTSGTGELFF; CDR3nt: TGTGCCAGCAGCTTTACTAGCGGGACCGGGGAGCTGTTTTTT
d_gene: TRBD1; len: 13; v_gene: TRBV12-5; j_gene: TRBJ2-7; CDR3aa: CASAKTGNYEQYF; CDR3nt: TGTGCTAGTGCCAAGACAGGGAACTACGAGCAGTACTTC